Following are 9 T cell receptor beta chains from one sample sequenced in a study of blood T cell repertoires in COVID-19. Clones were read by immunoSEQ multiplex PCR, and TCRdb kept only the in-frame ones, dropping some. This table has some 500,000 clones, roughly nine tenths appearing once. The sample consisted of peripheral blood. These receptor sequences come from a woman aged 45-65 years with COVID-19, enrolled during active disease.

V and J are TRBV7-9 and TRBJ2-1, with D possibly TRBD1 on 6 matching bases. V dropped 1 base and J dropped 8 bases, with 18 bases sitting between them. The CDR3 runs to 16 residues. Germline V CDR1 and CDR2: SEHNR, FQNEAQ (reference sequence). CDR3 loop: CASSLETGLFSDEQFF. The CDR3 DNA reads TGTGCCAGCAGCTTAGAGACAGGCCTCTTCTCCGATGAGCAGTTCTTC.

This sequence joins TRBV7-2 and TRBJ2-1, with 7 bases that match TRBD2. Germline-derived CDR1 and CDR2 are SGHTA and FQGNSA. V lost 5 bases and J lost 9; bases outside the gene matches: 4. The CDR3 is 12 amino acids. The CDR3 reads CASSDPGGEQFF. The CDR3 DNA reads TGTGCCAGCAGCGATCCGGGGGGTGAGCAGTTCTTC.

The chain has TRBV5-5 and TRBJ1-2, with D uncertain. This CDR3 has 14 residues. Trimming took 3 bases from V and 0 from J, leaving 9 bases between them. Germline CDR1 is SGHKS and CDR2 is YYEKEE (reference sequence). The CDR3 region has the DNA TGTGCCAGCAGCTACAGCCCCTCTAACTATGGCTACACCTTC. Translating it yields CASSYSPSNYGYTF.

The chain combines TRBV29-1 with TRBJ2-3, with D maybe TRBD2 (6 bases). This CDR3 contains 15 residues. Per the germline V gene, CDR1 is SQVTM and CDR2 is ANQGSEA. V lost 7 bases, J lost 2 bases, and 19 bases lay in between. This CDR3 is CSATSRGRLTDTQYF. The CDR3 region has the DNA TGCAGCGCAACTTCGCGGGGCAGGCTCACAGATACGCAGTATTTT.

Points on this clone: The junction differs from germline at one of its ends, possibly a read error. J is TRBJ2-1 and V is TRBV23-1; 8 bases match TRBD1. TRBV23-1 qualifies as an ORF whose function is uncertain. The CDR3 totals 14 residues. Here the CDR3 reads CASGQTGQDNEQFF. The DNA for the CDR3 is TGCGCCAGCGGTCAAACGGGACAGGACAATGAGCAGTTCTTC.

The chain recombines TRBV6-6 with TRBJ1-2; D is perhaps TRBD1 (6 bases). Germline-derived CDR1 and CDR2 are MNHNY and SVGAGI (reference sequence). The CDR3 runs to 14 residues. V was shortened by 4 bases and J by 2 bases, with 11 bases between the two germline ends. CDR3 nucleotides: TGTGCCAGCAGTTTCGGACAGCCGAACTATGGCTACACCTTC. This sequence encodes CASSFGQPNYGYTF.

The chain couples TRBV7-9 to TRBJ1-1, with 7 nucleotides matching TRBD1. V lost 5 bases, J lost 4 bases, and 7 bases stayed unmatched. Germline assignment: CDR1 SEHNR and CDR2 FQNEAQ (reference sequence). This CDR3 region has 14 residues. The CDR3 loop reads CASSPRQGGTEAFF. The CDR3, as DNA: TGTGCCAGCAGCCCGCGACAGGGAGGCACTGAAGCTTTCTTT.

This chain links TRBV19 with TRBJ1-6; unclear D gene. The CDR3 runs to 16 residues. The V gene lost 9 bases and the J gene lost 4 bases, with 19 bases spanning the gap. Germline V gene data show CDR1 as LNHDA and CDR2 as SQIVND (reference sequence). CDR3 coding DNA: TGTGCCAGCAGAAATAGCGGTGGAGGATATAATTCACCCCTCCACTTT. This codes for CASRNSGGGYNSPLHF.

The rearrangement uses TRBV18 and TRBJ1-4; D perhaps matches TRBD1 (5 bases). This CDR3 region has 15 residues. CDR1 and CDR2 (germline): KGHSH, LQKENI. The V end was cut by 3 bases, the J end by 2 bases, with 10 bases between. As DNA, the CDR3 is TGTGCCAGCTCACCTCGGGGGGACACTAATGAAAAACTGTTTTTT. Its translation is CASSPRGDTNEKLFF.